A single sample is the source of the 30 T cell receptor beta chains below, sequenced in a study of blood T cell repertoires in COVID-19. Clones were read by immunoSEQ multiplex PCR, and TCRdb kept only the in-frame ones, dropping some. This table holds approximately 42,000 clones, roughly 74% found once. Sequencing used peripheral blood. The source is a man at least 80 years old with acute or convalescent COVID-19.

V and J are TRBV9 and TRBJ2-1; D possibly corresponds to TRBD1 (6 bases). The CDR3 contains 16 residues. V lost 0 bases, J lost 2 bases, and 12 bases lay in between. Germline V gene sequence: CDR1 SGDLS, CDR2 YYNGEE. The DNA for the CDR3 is TGTGCCAGCAGCGTAGGGTCGGGACAACCCTACAATGAGCAGTTCTTC. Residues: CASSVGSGQPYNEQFF.

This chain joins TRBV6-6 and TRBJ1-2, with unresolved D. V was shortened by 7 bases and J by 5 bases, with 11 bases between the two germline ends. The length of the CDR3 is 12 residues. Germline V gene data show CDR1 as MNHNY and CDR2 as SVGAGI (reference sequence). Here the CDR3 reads CASTTGDYGYTF. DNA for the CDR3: TGTGCCAGCACCACGGGTGATTATGGCTACACCTTC.

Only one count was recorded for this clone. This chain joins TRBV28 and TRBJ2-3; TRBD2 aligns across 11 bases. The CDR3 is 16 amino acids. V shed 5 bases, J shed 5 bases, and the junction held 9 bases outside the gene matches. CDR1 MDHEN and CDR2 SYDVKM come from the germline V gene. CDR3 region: CASSPQLAGEKDTQYF. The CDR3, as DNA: TGTGCCAGCAGTCCCCAACTAGCGGGAGAGAAAGATACGCAGTATTTT.

Here the CDR3 reads CASSYFSGIEQFF. CDR3 nucleotides: TGTGCCAGCAGTTACTTTAGCGGGATCGAGCAGTTCTTC. The V call is TRBV6-5, the J call TRBJ2-1; 8 bases line up with TRBD2. V lost 1 base to trimming and J lost 10 bases; unmatched junction nucleotides: 3. The germline CDR1 and CDR2 sequences are MNHEY and SVGAGI. There are 13 residues in the CDR3.

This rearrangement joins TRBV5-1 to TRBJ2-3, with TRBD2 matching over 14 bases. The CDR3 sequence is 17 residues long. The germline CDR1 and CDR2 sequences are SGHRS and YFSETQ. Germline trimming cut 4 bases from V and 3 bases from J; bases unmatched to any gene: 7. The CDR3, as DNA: TGCGCCAGCAGCCCCCGGACTAGCGGGAGGAGGACAGATACGCAGTATTTT. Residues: CASSPRTSGRRTDTQYF.

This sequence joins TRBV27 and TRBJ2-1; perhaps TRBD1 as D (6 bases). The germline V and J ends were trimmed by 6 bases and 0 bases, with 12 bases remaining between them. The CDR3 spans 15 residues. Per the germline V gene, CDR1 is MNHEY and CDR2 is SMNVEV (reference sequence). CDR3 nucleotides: TGTGCCAGCAGGAGTACAGGGTTCTCCTACAATGAGCAGTTCTTC. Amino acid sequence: CASRSTGFSYNEQFF.

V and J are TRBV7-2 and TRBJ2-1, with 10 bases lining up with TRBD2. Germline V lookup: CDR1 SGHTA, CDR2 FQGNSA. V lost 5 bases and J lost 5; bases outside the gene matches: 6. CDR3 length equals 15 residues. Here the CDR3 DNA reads TGTGCCAGCAGCGCAACGACTAGCGGGCACAATGAGCAGTTCTTC. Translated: CASSATTSGHNEQFF.

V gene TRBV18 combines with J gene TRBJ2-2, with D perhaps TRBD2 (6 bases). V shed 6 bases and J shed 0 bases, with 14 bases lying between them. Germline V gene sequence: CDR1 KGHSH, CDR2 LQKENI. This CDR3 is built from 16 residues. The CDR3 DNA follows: TGTGCCAGCTCTTCGATGGGACTGCCGAACACCGGGGAGCTGTTTTTT. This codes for CASSSMGLPNTGELFF.

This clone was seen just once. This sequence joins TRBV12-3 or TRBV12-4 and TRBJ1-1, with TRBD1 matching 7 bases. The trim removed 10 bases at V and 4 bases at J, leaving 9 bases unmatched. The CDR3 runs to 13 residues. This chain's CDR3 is CAIAVEGATEAFF. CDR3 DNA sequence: TGTGCCATTGCAGTGGAGGGGGCCACTGAAGCTTTCTTT.

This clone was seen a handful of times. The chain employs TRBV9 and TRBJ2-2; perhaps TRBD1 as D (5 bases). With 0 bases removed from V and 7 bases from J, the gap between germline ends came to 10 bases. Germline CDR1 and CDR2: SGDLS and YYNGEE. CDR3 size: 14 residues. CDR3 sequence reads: CASSVGPDNGELFF. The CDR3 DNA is TGTGCCAGCAGCGTAGGACCGGACAACGGGGAGCTGTTTTTT.

The DNA for the CDR3 is TGTGCCAGCAGTCCCGGGGGTTACGAGGGAAACTATGGCTACACCTTC. It yields the protein CASSPGGYEGNYGYTF. The rearrangement joins TRBV27 to TRBJ1-2, with a weak D call TRBD1 (5 bases). Germline V CDR1 and CDR2: MNHEY, SMNVEV (reference sequence). The CDR3 spans 16 residues. V was trimmed by 5 bases and J by 2 bases, leaving 18 bases between them.

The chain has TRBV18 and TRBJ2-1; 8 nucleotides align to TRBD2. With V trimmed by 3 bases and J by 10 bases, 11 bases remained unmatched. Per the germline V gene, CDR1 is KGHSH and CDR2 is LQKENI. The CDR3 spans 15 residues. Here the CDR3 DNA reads TGTGCCAGCTCACCGCCCAGCGGGAGTGAAAAAGAGCAGTTCTTC. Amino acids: CASSPPSGSEKEQFF.

CDR3 sequence (DNA): TGCGCCAGCAGCCCAGGCTGGACCTACGAGCAGTACTTC. Amino acid sequence: CASSPGWTYEQYF. The chain combines TRBV5-1 with TRBJ2-7; unclear D gene. The CDR3 contains 13 residues. Trimming shortened V by 4 bases and J by 2 bases, and 10 bases separated the two germline ends. The germline CDR1 and CDR2 sequences are SGHRS and YFSETQ.

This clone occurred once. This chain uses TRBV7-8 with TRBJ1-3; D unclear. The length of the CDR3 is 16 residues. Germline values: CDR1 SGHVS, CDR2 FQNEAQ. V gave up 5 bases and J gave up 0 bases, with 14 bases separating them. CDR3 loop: CASSPGRRASGNTIYF. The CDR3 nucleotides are TGTGCCAGCAGCCCGGGGAGGAGGGCCTCTGGAAACACCATATATTTT.

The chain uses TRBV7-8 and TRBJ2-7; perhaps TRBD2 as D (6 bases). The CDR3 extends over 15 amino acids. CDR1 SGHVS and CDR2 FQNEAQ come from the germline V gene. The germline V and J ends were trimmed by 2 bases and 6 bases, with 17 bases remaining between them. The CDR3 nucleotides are TGTGCCAGCAGCTTACGAGGCGGGACCCTGGGCGAGCAGTACTTC. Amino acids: CASSLRGGTLGEQYF. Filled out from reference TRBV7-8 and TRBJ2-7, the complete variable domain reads GAGVSQSPRYKVAKRGQDVALRCDPISGHVSLFWYQQALGQGPEFLTYFQNEAQLDKSGLPSDRFFAERPEGSVSTLKIQRTQQEDSAVYLCASSLRGGTLGEQYFGPGTRLTVT.

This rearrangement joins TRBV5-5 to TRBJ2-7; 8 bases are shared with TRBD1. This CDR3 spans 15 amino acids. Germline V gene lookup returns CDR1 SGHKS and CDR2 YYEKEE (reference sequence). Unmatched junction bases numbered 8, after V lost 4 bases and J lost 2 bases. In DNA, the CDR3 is TGTGCCAGCAGCACGGAAGGACAGGGACCCTACGAGCAGTACTTC. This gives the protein CASSTEGQGPYEQYF.

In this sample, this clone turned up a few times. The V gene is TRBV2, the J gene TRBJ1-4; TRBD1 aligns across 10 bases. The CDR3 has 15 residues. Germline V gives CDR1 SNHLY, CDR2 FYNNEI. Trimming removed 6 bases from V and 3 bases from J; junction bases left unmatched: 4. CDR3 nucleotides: TGTGCCAGCAGGGGACAGGGGTCCGCTAATGAAAAACTGTTTTTT. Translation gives CASRGQGSANEKLFF.

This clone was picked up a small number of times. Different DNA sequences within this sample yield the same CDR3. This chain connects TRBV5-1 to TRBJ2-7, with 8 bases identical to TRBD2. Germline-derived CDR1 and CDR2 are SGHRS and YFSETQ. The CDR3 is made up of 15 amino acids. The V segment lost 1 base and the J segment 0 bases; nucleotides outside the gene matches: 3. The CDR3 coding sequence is TGCGCCAGCAGCTTGCGGGGGACTAGCTCCTACGAGCAGTACTTC. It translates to CASSLRGTSSYEQYF.

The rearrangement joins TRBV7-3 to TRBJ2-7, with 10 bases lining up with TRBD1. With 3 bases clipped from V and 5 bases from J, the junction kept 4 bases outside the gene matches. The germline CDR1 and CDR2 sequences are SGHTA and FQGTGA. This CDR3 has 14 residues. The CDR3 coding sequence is TGTGCCAGCAGCTTTTCCGGGACAGGGGACGAGCAGTACTTC. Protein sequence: CASSFSGTGDEQYF. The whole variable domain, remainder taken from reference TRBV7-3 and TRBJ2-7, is GAGVSQTPSNKVTEKGKYVELRCDPISGHTALYWYRQSLGQGPEFLIYFQGTGAADDSGLPNDRFFAVRPEGSVSTLKIQRTERGDSAVYLCASSFSGTGDEQYFGPGTRLTVT.

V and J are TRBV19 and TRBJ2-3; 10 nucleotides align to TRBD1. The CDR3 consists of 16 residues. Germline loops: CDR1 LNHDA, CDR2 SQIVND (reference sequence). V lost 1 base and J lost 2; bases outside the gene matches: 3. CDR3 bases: TGTGCCAGTAGTATAGTCGGGACAGGGGCCACAGATACGCAGTATTTT. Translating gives CASSIVGTGATDTQYF. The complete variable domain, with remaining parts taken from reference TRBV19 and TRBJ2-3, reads DGGITQSPKYLFRKEGQNVTLSCEQNLNHDAMYWYRQDPGQGLRLIYYSQIVNDFQKGDIAEGYSVSREKKESFPLTVTSAQKNPTAFYLCASSIVGTGATDTQYFGPGTRLTVL.

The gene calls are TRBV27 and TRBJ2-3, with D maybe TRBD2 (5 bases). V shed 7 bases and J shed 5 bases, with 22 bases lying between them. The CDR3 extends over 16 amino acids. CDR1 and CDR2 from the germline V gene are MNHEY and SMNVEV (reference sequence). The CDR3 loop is CASILSPPPGIDTQYF. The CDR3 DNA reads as TGTGCCAGCATCTTGAGCCCCCCCCCGGGGATAGATACGCAGTATTTT.

The CDR3 DNA reads TGTGCCAGCAGCTTACCCGGGACAGGCTACAATGAGCAGTTCTTC. This translates into CASSLPGTGYNEQFF. This chain connects TRBV7-6 to TRBJ2-1, with 8 bases aligning to TRBD1. The V and J ends lost 2 bases and 3 bases, in that order; junction bases with no gene match: 3. The length of the CDR3 is 15 residues. The germline V gene has CDR1 SGHVS and CDR2 FNYEAQ.

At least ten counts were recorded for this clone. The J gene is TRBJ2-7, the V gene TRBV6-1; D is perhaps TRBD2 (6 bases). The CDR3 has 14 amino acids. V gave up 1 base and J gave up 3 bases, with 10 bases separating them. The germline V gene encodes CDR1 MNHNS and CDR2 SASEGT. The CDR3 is CASSEGGGDYEQYF. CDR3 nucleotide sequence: TGTGCCAGCAGTGAAGGTGGCGGGGACTACGAGCAGTACTTC.

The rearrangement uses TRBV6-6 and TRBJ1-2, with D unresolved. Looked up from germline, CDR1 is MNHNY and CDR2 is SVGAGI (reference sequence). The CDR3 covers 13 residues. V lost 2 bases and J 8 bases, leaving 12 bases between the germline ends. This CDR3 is CASSYESFGGYTF. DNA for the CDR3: TGTGCCAGCAGTTACGAGAGTTTCGGGGGCTACACCTTC.

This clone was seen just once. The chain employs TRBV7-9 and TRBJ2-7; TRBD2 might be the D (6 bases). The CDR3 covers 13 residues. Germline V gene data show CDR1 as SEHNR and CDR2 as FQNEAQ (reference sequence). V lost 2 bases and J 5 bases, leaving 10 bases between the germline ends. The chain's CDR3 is CASSLYRGNEQYF. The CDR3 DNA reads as TGTGCCAGCAGCTTATATCGCGGGAACGAGCAGTACTTC.

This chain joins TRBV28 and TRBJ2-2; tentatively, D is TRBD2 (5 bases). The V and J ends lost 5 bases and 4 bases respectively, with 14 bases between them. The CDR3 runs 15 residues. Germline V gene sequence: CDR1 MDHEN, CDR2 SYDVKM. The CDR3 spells CASSEWSGGTGELFF. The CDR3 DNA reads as TGTGCCAGCAGTGAGTGGAGCGGAGGCACCGGGGAGCTGTTTTTT. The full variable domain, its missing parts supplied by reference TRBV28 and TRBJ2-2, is DVKVTQSSRYLVKRTGEKVFLECVQDMDHENMFWYRQDPGLGLRLIYFSYDVKMKEKGDIPEGYSVSREKKERFSLILESASTNQTSMYLCASSEWSGGTGELFFGEGSRLTVL.

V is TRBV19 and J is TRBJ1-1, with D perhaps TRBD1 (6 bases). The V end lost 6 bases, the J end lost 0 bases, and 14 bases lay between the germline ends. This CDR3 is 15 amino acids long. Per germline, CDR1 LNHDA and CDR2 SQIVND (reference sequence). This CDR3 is CASSKGQRLNTEAFF. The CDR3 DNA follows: TGTGCCAGTAGCAAAGGACAGAGGCTGAACACTGAAGCTTTCTTT.

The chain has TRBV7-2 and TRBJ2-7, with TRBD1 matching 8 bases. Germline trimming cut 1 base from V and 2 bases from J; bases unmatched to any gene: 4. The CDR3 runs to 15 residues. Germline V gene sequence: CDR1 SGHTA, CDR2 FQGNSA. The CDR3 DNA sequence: TGTGCCAGCAGCTTAGGGACAGGGCGGGCCTACGAGCAGTACTTC. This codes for CASSLGTGRAYEQYF.

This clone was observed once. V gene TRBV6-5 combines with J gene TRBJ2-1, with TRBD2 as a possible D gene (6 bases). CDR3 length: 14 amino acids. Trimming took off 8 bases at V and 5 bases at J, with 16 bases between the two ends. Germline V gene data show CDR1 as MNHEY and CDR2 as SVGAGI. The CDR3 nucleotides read TGTGCCAGCGGGTACGGGAGTGGAGACAATGAGCAGTTCTTC. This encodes CASGYGSGDNEQFF.

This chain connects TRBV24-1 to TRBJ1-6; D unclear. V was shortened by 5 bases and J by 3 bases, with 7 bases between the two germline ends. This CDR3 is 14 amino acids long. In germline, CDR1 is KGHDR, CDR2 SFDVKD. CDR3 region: CATSGEGYNSPLHF. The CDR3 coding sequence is TGTGCCACCAGTGGTGAGGGCTATAATTCACCCCTCCACTTT.